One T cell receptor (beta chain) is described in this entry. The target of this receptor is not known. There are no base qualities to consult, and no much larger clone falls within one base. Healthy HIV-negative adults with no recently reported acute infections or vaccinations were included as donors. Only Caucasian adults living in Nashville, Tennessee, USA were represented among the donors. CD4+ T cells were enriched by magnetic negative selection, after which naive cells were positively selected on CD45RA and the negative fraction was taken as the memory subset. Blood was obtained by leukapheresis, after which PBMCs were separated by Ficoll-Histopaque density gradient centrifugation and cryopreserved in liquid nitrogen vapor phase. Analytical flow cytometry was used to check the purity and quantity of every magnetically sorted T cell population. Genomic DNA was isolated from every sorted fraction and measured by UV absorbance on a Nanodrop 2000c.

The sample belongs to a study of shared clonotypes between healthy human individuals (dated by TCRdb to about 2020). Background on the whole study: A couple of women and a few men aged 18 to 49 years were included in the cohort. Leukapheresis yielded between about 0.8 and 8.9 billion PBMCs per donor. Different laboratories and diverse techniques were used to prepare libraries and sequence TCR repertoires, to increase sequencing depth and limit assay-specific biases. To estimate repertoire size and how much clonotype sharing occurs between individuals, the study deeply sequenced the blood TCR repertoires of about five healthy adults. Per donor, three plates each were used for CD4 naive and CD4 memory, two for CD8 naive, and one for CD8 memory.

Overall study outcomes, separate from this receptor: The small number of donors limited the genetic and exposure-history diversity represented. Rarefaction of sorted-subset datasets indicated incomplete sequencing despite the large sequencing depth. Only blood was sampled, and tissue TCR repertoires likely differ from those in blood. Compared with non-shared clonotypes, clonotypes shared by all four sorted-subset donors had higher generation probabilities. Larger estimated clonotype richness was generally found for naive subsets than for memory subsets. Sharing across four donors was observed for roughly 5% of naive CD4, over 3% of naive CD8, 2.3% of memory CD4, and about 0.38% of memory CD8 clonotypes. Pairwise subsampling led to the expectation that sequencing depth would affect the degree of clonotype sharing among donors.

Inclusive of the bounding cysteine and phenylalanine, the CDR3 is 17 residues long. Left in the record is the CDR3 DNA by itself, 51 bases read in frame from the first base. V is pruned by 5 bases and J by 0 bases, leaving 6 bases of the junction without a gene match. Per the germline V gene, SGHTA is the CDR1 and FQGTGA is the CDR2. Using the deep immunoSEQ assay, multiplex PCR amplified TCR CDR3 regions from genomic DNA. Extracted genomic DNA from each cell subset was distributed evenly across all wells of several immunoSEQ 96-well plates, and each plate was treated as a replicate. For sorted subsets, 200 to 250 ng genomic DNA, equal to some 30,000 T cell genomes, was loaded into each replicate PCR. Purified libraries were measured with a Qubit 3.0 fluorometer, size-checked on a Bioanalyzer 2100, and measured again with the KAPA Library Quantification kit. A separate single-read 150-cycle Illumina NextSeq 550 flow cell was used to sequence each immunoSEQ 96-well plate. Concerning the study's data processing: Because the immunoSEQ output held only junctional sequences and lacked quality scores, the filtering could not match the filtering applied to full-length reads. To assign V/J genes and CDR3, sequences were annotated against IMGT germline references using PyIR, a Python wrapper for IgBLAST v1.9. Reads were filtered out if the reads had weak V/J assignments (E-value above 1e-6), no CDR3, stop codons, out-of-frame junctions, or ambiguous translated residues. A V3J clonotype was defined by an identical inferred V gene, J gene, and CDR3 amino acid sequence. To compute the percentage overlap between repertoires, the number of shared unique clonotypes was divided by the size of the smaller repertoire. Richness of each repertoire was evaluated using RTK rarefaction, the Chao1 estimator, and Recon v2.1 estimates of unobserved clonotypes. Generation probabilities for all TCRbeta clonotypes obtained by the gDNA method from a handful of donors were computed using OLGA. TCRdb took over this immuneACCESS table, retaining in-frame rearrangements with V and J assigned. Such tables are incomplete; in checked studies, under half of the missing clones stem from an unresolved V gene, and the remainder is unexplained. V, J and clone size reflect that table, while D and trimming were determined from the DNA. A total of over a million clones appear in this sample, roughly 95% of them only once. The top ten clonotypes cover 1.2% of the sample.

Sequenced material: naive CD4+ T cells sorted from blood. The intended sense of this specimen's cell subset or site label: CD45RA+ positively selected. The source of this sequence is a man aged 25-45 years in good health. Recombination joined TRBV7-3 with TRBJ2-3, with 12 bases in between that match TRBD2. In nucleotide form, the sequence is TGTGCCAGCAGCCCACGGACTAGCGGGGCTAGCACAGATACGCAGTATTTT. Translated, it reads CASSPRTSGASTDTQYF.